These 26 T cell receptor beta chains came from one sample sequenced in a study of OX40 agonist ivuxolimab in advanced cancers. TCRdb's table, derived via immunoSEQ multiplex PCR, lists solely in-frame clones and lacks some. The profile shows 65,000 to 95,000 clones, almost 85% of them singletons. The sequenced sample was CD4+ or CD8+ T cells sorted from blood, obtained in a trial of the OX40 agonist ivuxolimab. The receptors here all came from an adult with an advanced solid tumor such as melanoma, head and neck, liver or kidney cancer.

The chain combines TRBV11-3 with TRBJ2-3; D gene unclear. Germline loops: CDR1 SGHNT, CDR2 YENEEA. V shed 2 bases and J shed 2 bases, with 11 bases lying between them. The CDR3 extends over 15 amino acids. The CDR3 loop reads CASSLRPVPTDTQYF. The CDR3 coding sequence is TGTGCCAGCAGCTTACGCCCGGTTCCCACAGATACGCAGTATTTT.

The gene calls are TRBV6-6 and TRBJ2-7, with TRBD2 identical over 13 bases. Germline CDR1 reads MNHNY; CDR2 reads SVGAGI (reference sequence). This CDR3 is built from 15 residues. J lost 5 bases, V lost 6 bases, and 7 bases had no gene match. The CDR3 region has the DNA TGTGCCAGCAGCTCGACTAGCGGGGGGTCCCACGAGCAGTACTTC. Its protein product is CASSSTSGGSHEQYF.

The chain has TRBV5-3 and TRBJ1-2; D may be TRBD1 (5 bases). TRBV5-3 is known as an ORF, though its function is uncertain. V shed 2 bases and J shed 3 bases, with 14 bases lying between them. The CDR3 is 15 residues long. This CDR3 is CARSFFWGIHYGYTF. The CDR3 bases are TGTGCCAGAAGCTTCTTCTGGGGCATTCACTATGGCTACACCTTC.

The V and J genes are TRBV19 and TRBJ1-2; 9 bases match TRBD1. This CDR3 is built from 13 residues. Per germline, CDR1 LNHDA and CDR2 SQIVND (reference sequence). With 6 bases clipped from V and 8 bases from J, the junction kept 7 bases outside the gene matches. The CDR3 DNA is TGTGCCAGTAGGGCCGGGACAGGGAGCGGCTACACCTTC. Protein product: CASRAGTGSGYTF.

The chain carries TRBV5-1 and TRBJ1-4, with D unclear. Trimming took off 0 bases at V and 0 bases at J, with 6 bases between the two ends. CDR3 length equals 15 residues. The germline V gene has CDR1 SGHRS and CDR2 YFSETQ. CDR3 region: CASSLGVATNEKLFF. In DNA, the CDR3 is TGCGCCAGCAGCTTGGGTGTTGCAACTAATGAAAAACTGTTTTTT.

Written as DNA, the CDR3 is TGTGCCAGCAGCTTAGACTGGGCGGCCGGGGAGCTGTTTTTT. This sequence encodes CASSLDWAAGELFF. The chain uses TRBV7-2 and TRBJ2-2; D unresolved. Germline CDR1 reads SGHTA; CDR2 reads FQGNSA. The CDR3 runs 14 residues. Deletions cut 1 base from V and 6 bases from J, with 9 bases between.

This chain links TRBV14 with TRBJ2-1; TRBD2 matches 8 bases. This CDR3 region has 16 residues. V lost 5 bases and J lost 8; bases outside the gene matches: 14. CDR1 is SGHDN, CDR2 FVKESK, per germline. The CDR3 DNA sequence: TGTGCCAGCAGCAAGATCGCCATTCGGGGGGGGCATGAGCAGTTCTTC. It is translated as CASSKIAIRGGHEQFF.

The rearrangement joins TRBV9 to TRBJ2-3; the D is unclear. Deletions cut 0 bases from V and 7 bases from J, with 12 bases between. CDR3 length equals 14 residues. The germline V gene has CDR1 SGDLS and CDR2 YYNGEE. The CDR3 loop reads CASSVGTSPHTQYF. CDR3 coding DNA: TGTGCCAGCAGCGTAGGGACCTCGCCCCATACGCAGTATTTT.

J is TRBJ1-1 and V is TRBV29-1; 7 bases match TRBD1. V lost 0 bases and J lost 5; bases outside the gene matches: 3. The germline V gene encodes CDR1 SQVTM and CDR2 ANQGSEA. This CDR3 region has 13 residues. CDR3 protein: CSVEETGRTEAFF. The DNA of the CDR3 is TGCAGCGTTGAAGAGACAGGGAGGACTGAAGCTTTCTTT.

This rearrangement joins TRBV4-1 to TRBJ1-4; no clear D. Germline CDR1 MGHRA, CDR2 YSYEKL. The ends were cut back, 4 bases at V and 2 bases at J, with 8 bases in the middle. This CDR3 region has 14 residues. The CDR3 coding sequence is TGCGCCAGCAGCCTTGGACTGACTAATGAAAAACTGTTTTTT. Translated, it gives CASSLGLTNEKLFF.

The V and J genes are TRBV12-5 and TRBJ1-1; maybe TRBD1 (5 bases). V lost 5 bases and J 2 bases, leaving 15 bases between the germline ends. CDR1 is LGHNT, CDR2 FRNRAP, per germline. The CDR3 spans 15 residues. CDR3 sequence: CASGRHRDGNTEAFF. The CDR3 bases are TGTGCTAGTGGTCGCCACCGGGACGGAAACACTGAAGCTTTCTTT.

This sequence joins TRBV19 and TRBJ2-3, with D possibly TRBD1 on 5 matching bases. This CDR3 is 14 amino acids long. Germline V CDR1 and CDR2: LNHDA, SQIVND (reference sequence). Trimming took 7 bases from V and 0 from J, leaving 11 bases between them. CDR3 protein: CASNRQISTDTQYF. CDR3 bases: TGTGCCAGTAACCGACAGATCAGCACAGATACGCAGTATTTT.

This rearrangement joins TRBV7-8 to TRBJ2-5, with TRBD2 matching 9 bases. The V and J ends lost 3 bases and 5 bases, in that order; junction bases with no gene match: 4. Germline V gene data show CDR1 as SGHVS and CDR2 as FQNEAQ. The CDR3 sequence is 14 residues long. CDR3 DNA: TGTGCCAGCAGCTTTAGCGGGAGCCAGGAGACCCAGTACTTC. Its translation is CASSFSGSQETQYF.

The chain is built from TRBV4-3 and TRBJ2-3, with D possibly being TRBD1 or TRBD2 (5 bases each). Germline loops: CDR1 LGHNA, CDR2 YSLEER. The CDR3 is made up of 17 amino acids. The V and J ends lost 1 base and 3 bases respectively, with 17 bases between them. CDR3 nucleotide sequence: TGCGCCAGCAGCCAAGGAGTTGTGTTAGGGACGACAGATACGCAGTATTTT. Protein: CASSQGVVLGTTDTQYF.

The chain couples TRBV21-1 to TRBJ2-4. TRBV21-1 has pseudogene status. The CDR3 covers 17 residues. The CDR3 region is CASSRRGQREAKNIQYF. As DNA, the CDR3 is TGTGCCAGCAGCAGACGGGGCCAAAGGGAAGCCAAAAACATTCAGTACTTC.

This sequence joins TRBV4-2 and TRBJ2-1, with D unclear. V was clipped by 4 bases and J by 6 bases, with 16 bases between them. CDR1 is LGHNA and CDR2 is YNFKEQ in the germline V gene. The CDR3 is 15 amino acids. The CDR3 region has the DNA TGTGCCAGCAGCCCGCAAAACGCCCTTGCCAATGAGCAGTTCTTC. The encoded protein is CASSPQNALANEQFF.

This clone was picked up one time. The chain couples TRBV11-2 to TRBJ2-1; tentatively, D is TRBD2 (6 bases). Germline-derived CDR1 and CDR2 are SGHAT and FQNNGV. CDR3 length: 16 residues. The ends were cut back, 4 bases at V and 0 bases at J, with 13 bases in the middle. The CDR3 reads CASSYSAGLSYNEQFF. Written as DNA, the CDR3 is TGTGCCAGCAGCTACAGCGCGGGGCTCTCCTACAATGAGCAGTTCTTC.

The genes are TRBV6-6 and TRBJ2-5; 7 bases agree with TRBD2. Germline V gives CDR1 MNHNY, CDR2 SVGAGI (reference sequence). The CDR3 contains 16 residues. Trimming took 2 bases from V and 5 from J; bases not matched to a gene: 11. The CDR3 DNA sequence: TGTGCCAGCAGTTACCCTGGGACCCCCGGGGGGGAGACCCAGTACTTC. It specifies CASSYPGTPGGETQYF.

This CDR3 reads CASRRPGTTQETQYF. As DNA, the CDR3 is TGTGCCAGCAGGCGCCCCGGGACTACTCAAGAGACCCAGTACTTC. The chain uses TRBV5-6 and TRBJ2-5; TRBD2 aligns across 7 bases. The length of the CDR3 is 15 residues. The germline gives CDR1 SGHDT, CDR2 YYEEEE. V lost 5 bases and J lost 2; bases outside the gene matches: 9.

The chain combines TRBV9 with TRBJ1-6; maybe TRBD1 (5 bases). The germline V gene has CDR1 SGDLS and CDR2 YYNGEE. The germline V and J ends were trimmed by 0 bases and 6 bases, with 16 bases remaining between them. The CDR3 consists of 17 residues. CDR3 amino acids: CASSVGPAGPGNSPLHF. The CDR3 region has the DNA TGTGCCAGCAGCGTAGGCCCAGCAGGGCCGGGTAATTCACCCCTCCACTTT.

CDR3 amino acids: CASSLAGSSYNEQFF. The CDR3, as DNA: TGTGCCAGCAGTTTAGCTGGGAGCTCCTACAATGAGCAGTTCTTC. The rearrangement joins TRBV27 to TRBJ2-1; weak D call: TRBD2 (5 bases). Germline CDR1 reads MNHEY; CDR2 reads SMNVEV (reference sequence). The V gene lost 2 bases and the J gene lost 0 bases, with 8 bases spanning the gap. The CDR3 consists of 15 residues.

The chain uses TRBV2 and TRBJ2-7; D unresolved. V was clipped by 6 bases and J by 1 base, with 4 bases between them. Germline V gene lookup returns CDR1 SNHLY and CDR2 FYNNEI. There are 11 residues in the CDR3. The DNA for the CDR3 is TGTGCCAGCAGCGGGTCCTACGAGCAGTACTTC. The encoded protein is CASSGSYEQYF.

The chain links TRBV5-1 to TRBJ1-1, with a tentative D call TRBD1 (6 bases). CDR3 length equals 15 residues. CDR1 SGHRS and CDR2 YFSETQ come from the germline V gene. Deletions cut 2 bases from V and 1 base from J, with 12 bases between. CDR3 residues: CASSFMGHENTEAFF. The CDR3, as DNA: TGCGCCAGCAGCTTCATGGGACATGAGAACACTGAAGCTTTCTTT.

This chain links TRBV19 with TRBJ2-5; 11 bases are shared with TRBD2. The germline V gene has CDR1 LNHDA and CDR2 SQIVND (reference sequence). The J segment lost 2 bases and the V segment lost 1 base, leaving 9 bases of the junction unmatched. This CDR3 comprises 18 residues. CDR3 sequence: CASSIATSGSPLQETQYF. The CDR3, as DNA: TGTGCCAGTAGTATAGCAACTAGCGGGAGCCCCCTACAAGAGACCCAGTACTTC.

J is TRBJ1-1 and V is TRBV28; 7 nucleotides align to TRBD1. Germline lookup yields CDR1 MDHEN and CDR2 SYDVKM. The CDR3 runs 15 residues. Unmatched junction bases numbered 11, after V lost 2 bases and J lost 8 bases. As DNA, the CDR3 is TGTGCCAGCAGTTTAAGCGCTAATGGGGGACAGGAAGCTTTCTTT. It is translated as CASSLSANGGQEAFF.

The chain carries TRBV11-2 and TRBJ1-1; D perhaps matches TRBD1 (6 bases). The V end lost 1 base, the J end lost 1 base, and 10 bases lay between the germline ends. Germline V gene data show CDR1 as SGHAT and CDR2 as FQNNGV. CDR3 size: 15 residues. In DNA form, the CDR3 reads TGTGCCAGCAGCTTAGGGGGGACACCGAACACTGAAGCTTTCTTT. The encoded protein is CASSLGGTPNTEAFF.